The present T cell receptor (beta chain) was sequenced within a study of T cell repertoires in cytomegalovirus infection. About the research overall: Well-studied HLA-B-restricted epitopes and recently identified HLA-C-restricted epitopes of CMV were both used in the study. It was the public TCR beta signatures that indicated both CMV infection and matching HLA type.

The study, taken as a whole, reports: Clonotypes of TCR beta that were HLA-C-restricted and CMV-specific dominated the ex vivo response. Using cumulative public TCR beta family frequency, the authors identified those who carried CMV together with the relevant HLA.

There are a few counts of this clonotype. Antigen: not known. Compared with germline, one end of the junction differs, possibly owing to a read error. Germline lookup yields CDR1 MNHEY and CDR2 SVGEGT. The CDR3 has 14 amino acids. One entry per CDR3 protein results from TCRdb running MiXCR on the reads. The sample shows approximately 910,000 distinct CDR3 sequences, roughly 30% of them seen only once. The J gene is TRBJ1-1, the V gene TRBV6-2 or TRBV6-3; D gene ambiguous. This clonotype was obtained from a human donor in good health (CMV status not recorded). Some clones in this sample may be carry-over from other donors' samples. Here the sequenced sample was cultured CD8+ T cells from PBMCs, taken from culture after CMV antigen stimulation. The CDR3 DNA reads TGTGCCAGCAGTAAGCAACTTGGGAACATTGAAGCTTTCTTT. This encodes CASSKQLGNIEAFF.